Following are 29 T cell receptor beta chains from one sample sequenced in a study of CD8 T cells in Susac syndrome. RNA amounts of 0.5 to 1 ug underwent reverse transcription with random hexamers. TCRdb analysed the immunoSEQ multiplex PCR reads with MiXCR anew, one entry per CDR3 protein. Here the sample spans some 300,000 distinct CDR3 sequences, 65% to 90% being singletons. Source material: CD8+ T cells from PBMCs. These receptors were taken from a human donor with multiple sclerosis.

This clonotype came up a few times. J is TRBJ2-3 and V is TRBV7-9; D is possibly TRBD1 (6 bases). Germline V gives CDR1 SEHNR, CDR2 FQNEAQ (reference sequence). This CDR3 contains 17 residues. Trimming left V 5 bases short and J 3 bases short, with 21 bases between. In nucleotides, the CDR3 is TGTGCCAGCAGCCCCACAGGGCTAGGCAGCAGGACAGATACGCAGTATTTT. The encoded protein is CASSPTGLGSRTDTQYF.

This chain uses TRBV4-2 with TRBJ1-1, with unresolved D. Germline V gene data show CDR1 as LGHNA and CDR2 as YNFKEQ. This CDR3 comprises 12 residues. The V gene lost 1 base and the J gene lost 7 bases, with 7 bases spanning the gap. The DNA of the CDR3 is TGTGCCAGCAGCCAAGCAGGTTTTGAAGCTTTCTTT. Protein sequence: CASSQAGFEAFF.

The genes are TRBV6-5 and TRBJ2-7; 8 nucleotides match TRBD2. V shed 2 bases and J 0 bases; nucleotides not matched to a gene: 15. CDR3 length equals 19 residues. The germline V gene has CDR1 MNHEY and CDR2 SVGAGI. The CDR3 sequence is CASSYPLASGRELSYEQYF. The CDR3 coding sequence is TGTGCCAGCAGTTACCCCCTGGCTAGCGGGCGCGAGCTCTCCTACGAGCAGTACTTC.

V gene TRBV12-3 or TRBV12-4 combines with J gene TRBJ2-7; D remains unclear. V lost 1 base to trimming and J lost 5 bases, with 12 bases between them. The CDR3 covers 14 residues. CDR3 in amino acids: CASSLGLGGDEQYF. CDR3 in DNA: TGTGCCAGCAGTTTAGGCCTAGGTGGCGACGAGCAGTACTTC.

V is TRBV6-2 or TRBV6-3 and J is TRBJ2-3; possibly TRBD1 for D (5 bases). The CDR3 consists of 15 residues. Germline loops: CDR1 MNHEY, CDR2 SVGEGT. Deletions cut 5 bases from V and 4 bases from J, with 16 bases between. This CDR3 is CASSPRVWGPDTQYF. The CDR3 DNA is TGTGCCAGCAGTCCCCGAGTTTGGGGCCCAGATACGCAGTATTTT.

The J gene is TRBJ2-1, the V gene TRBV19; no clear D. Germline V gives CDR1 LNHDA, CDR2 SQIVND (reference sequence). V lost 3 bases to trimming and J lost 7 bases, with 16 bases between them. The CDR3 runs 15 residues. The CDR3 loop reads CASSISVDPPNEQFF. In DNA form, the CDR3 reads TGTGCCAGTAGTATTTCCGTGGATCCCCCTAATGAGCAGTTCTTC.

V gene TRBV29-1 combines with J gene TRBJ2-7; D not certain. The CDR3 is made up of 15 amino acids. Deletions cut 5 bases from V and 0 bases from J, with 17 bases between. CDR1 is SQVTM and CDR2 is ANQGSEA in the germline V gene. CDR3: CSVNYGHLSSYEQYF. In DNA form, the CDR3 reads TGCAGCGTTAACTACGGCCACTTGAGCTCCTACGAGCAGTACTTC.

The chain links TRBV28 to TRBJ1-1; TRBD1 matches at 7 bases. The CDR3 length is 17 residues. Germline V gene data show CDR1 as MDHEN and CDR2 as SYDVKM. Germline trimming cut 4 bases from V and 7 bases from J; bases unmatched to any gene: 18. In nucleotides, the CDR3 is TGTGCCAGCAGTTCCTCGGACAGGCTCCTTGGGGTTAATGAAGCTTTCTTT. Its protein product is CASSSSDRLLGVNEAFF.

The chain carries TRBV4-3 and TRBJ2-1; D is ambiguous. CDR1 is LGHNA and CDR2 is YSLEER in the germline V gene. Between the trimmed V and J ends, which lost 4 bases and 6 bases, there was a span of 10 bases. The CDR3 runs to 13 residues. CDR3: CASSPSKSNEQFF. The CDR3 DNA follows: TGCGCCAGCAGCCCCTCCAAATCCAATGAGCAGTTCTTC.

The chain links TRBV27 to TRBJ1-2, with a tentative D call TRBD1 (6 bases). V lost 6 bases and J 2 bases, leaving 13 bases between the germline ends. Germline V lookup: CDR1 MNHEY, CDR2 SMNVEV (reference sequence). The CDR3 spans 14 residues. The CDR3 spells CASSPVGGNYGYTF. The CDR3 nucleotides read TGTGCCAGCAGCCCCGTCGGGGGCAACTATGGCTACACCTTC.

V gene TRBV29-1 combines with J gene TRBJ2-1, with 11 bases identical to TRBD2. This CDR3 comprises 18 residues. The germline gives CDR1 SQVTM, CDR2 ANQGSEA. V was pared by 3 bases and J by 8 bases, with 18 bases of the junction left unmatched. The CDR3 here is CSVDVRSVTSGRTHEQFF. CDR3 in DNA: TGCAGCGTTGACGTCCGGTCAGTCACTAGCGGGAGAACACATGAGCAGTTCTTC.

The V and J genes are TRBV27 and TRBJ1-1; D unresolved. V lost 3 bases to trimming and J lost 8 bases, with 13 bases between them. The CDR3 has 13 residues. The V gene's germline CDR1 is MNHEY and CDR2 SMNVEV (reference sequence). CDR3 residues: CASSFLAAAEAFF. In DNA form, the CDR3 reads TGTGCCAGCAGTTTTTTAGCGGCAGCAGAAGCTTTCTTT.

The V call is TRBV6-5, the J call TRBJ2-2; 8 bases line up with TRBD1. Germline lookup yields CDR1 MNHEY and CDR2 SVGAGI. After removal of 7 bases from V and 7 bases from J, the junction contained 11 bases not matched to a gene. This CDR3 comprises 15 residues. The CDR3 reads CASTLGTGRGGELFF. CDR3 bases: TGTGCCAGCACCCTCGGGACAGGTCGTGGCGGGGAGCTGTTTTTT.

This clonotype was recorded once. V gene TRBV2 combines with J gene TRBJ2-4, with D possibly called TRBD1 or TRBD2 (5 bases each). V dropped 3 bases and J dropped 0 bases, with 12 bases sitting between them. CDR1 is SNHLY and CDR2 is FYNNEI in the germline V gene. The CDR3 has 16 amino acids. CDR3 sequence: CASSDWGTVAKNIQYF. CDR3 sequence (DNA): TGTGCCAGCAGTGATTGGGGGACGGTAGCCAAAAACATTCAGTACTTC. Full variable domain (outside the CDR3, taken from reference TRBV2 and TRBJ2-4): EPEVTQTPSHQVTQMGQEVILRCVPISNHLYFYWYRQILGQKVEFLVSFYNNEISEKSEIFDDQFSVERPDGSNFTLKIRSTKLEDSAMYFCASSDWGTVAKNIQYFGAGTRLSVL.

V usage is TRBV27 and J usage is TRBJ1-5, with TRBD1 as a possible D gene (5 bases). The CDR3 contains 14 residues. Trimming stripped 2 bases from V and 7 bases from J, with 12 bases between. The germline V gene encodes CDR1 MNHEY and CDR2 SMNVEV (reference sequence). This CDR3 is CASSLGGVGQPQHF. CDR3 DNA: TGTGCCAGCAGTTTAGGAGGGGTAGGACAGCCCCAGCATTTT.

The chain links TRBV12-5 to TRBJ1-2; 8 nucleotides match TRBD1. The CDR3 length is 16 residues. Germline V gene sequence: CDR1 LGHNT, CDR2 FRNRAP. V shed 2 bases and J 7 bases; nucleotides not matched to a gene: 12. The CDR3 DNA is TGTGCTAGTGGTTTGAGCCCCCCGGACAGGGCTGGTGGCTACACCTTC. Its translation: CASGLSPPDRAGGYTF.

The chain links TRBV4-1 to TRBJ2-7, with TRBD2 identical over 8 bases. Germline CDR1 MGHRA, CDR2 YSYEKL. CDR3 size: 18 residues. V was pared by 0 bases and J by 1 base, with 11 bases of the junction left unmatched. CDR3 nucleotide sequence: TGCGCCAGCAGCCAAGATTCCCCGGAGACTAGCGATTCCTACGAGCAGTACTTC. This codes for CASSQDSPETSDSYEQYF.

The chain has TRBV11-2 and TRBJ2-2, with a possible D match to TRBD2 (5 bases). The CDR3 length is 17 residues. The germline gives CDR1 SGHAT, CDR2 FQNNGV. Trimming removed 4 bases at V and 1 base at J, with 16 bases between. CDR3 coding DNA: TGTGCCAGCAGCTACCCTCCGGCGGGCCGGAACACCGGGGAGCTGTTTTTT. Translating it yields CASSYPPAGRNTGELFF.

The chain is built from TRBV5-6 and TRBJ2-1; 9 bases map to TRBD1. The CDR3 covers 14 residues. The ends lost 2 bases at V and 7 bases at J; junction bases unmatched: 4. Germline values: CDR1 SGHDT, CDR2 YYEEEE. The CDR3 here is CASSFGQGRNEQFF. The CDR3 DNA sequence: TGTGCCAGCAGCTTTGGACAGGGGCGAAATGAGCAGTTCTTC.

The CDR3 is CASSTPEARVFNTEAFF. The CDR3 nucleotides read TGTGCCAGCAGCACTCCCGAGGCCAGGGTTTTCAACACTGAAGCTTTCTTT. The chain recombines TRBV7-9 with TRBJ1-1; a possible D gene is TRBD1 (5 bases). The CDR3 length is 17 residues. Trimming took 5 bases from V and 2 from J, leaving 21 bases between them. Germline lookup yields CDR1 SEHNR and CDR2 FQNEAQ (reference sequence). Together with reference TRBV7-9 and TRBJ1-1, the CDR3 gives the full variable domain: DTGVSQNPRHKITKRGQNVTFRCDPISEHNRLYWYRQTLGQGPEFLTYFQNEAQLEKSRLLSDRFSAERPKGSFSTLEIQRTEQGDSAMYLCASSTPEARVFNTEAFFGQGTRLTVV.

The rearrangement joins TRBV20-1 to TRBJ2-1; D is ambiguous. This CDR3 is 11 amino acids long. Germline assignment: CDR1 DFQATT and CDR2 SNEGSKA (reference sequence). The CDR3: CSLIRYNEQFF. The CDR3 DNA follows: TGCTCCCTCATCCGGTACAATGAGCAGTTCTTC.

This clonotype was recorded a few times. CDR3 nucleotide sequence: TGTGCCAGCAGTTATGAAGGCAATGAGCAGTTCTTC. It translates to CASSYEGNEQFF. The chain employs TRBV6-5 and TRBJ2-1; D unresolved. CDR1 MNHEY and CDR2 SVGAGI come from the germline V gene. This CDR3 has 12 residues. The V gene lost 3 bases and the J gene lost 6 bases, with 6 bases spanning the gap.

The J gene is TRBJ1-1, the V gene TRBV19; 7 nucleotides match TRBD1. CDR3 length: 16 amino acids. The germline CDR1 and CDR2 sequences are LNHDA and SQIVND (reference sequence). Germline trimming cut 3 bases from V and 5 bases from J; bases unmatched to any gene: 12. CDR3 loop: CASSIDQGTARTEAFF. CDR3 in DNA: TGTGCCAGTAGTATTGACCAAGGGACAGCTAGGACTGAAGCTTTCTTT.

This CDR3 reads CASSQEATGRSSYNEQFF. The CDR3 coding sequence is TGCGCCAGCAGCCAAGAAGCCACAGGACGTAGCTCCTACAATGAGCAGTTCTTC. V and J are TRBV4-1 and TRBJ2-1, with D tentatively TRBD1 (5 bases). The CDR3 runs 18 residues. Germline CDR1 reads MGHRA; CDR2 reads YSYEKL. V shed 0 bases and J shed 0 bases, with 15 bases lying between them.

The chain links TRBV27 to TRBJ2-7; 8 positions agree with TRBD1. Germline CDR1 MNHEY, CDR2 SMNVEV (reference sequence). V gave up 2 bases and J gave up 4 bases; unmatched junction bases: 7. This CDR3 has 15 residues. The CDR3 sequence: CASSLVGTGYYEQYF. In DNA form, the CDR3 reads TGTGCCAGCAGTTTAGTGGGGACAGGATATTACGAGCAGTACTTC.

The rearrangement uses TRBV19 and TRBJ1-1; no clear D. The CDR3 consists of 13 residues. V gave up 7 bases and J gave up 4 bases, with 13 bases separating them. The germline CDR1 and CDR2 sequences are LNHDA and SQIVND (reference sequence). DNA of the CDR3: TGTGCCAGTACCATGGGGTTACGCACTGAAGCTTTCTTT. It is translated as CASTMGLRTEAFF.

This clonotype was seen a few times. The rearrangement uses TRBV27 and TRBJ1-2; a possible D gene is TRBD1 (5 bases). CDR3 length equals 15 residues. The germline V gene encodes CDR1 MNHEY and CDR2 SMNVEV (reference sequence). V dropped 4 bases and J dropped 6 bases, with 18 bases sitting between them. CDR3 residues: CASSSVWGEGNGYTF. In DNA, the CDR3 is TGTGCCAGCAGTTCAGTTTGGGGGGAGGGGAATGGCTACACCTTC.

The gene calls are TRBV2 and TRBJ1-1; D ambiguous. Germline V lookup: CDR1 SNHLY, CDR2 FYNNEI. The CDR3 has 13 residues. Between the trimmed V and J ends, which lost 7 bases and 1 base, there was a span of 10 bases. The CDR3 here is CASISRANTEAFF. The DNA for the CDR3 is TGTGCCAGCATATCCCGGGCGAACACTGAAGCTTTCTTT.

The CDR3 DNA sequence: TGTGCCAGCAGTTTGTCAGGGAACATTCAGTACTTC. Translated, it gives CASSLSGNIQYF. V usage is TRBV6-5 and J usage is TRBJ2-4; D possibly corresponds to TRBD1 (5 bases). This CDR3 region has 12 residues. The germline CDR1 and CDR2 sequences are MNHEY and SVGAGI. The germline V and J ends were trimmed by 4 bases and 7 bases, with 8 bases remaining between them.